These T cell receptor beta chains were read from a single sample in a study of blood T cell repertoires in COVID-19. Produced via immunoSEQ multiplex PCR; TCRdb's table is partial and in-frame only. Found here are approximately 100,000 clones, 75% to 90% of them singletons; the top ten hold 15% to 20%. Sequencing was done on a sample of peripheral blood. These receptors were collected from an elderly woman with active or convalescent COVID-19. The CDR3 runs from the conserved cysteine through the conserved F or W. Fields, in order: D gene, J gene, V gene, clone size, CDR3 protein, CDR3 DNA. A D gene is named only where the DNA matches it firmly. The size field is filled for only some rows; it gives once, few, many or a size class.

d_gene: NA; j_gene: TRBJ2-7; v_gene: TRBV11-2; abundance: NA; CDR3aa: CASSPSRDMYEQYF; CDR3nt: TGTGCCAGCAGCCCATCCCGGGACATGTACGAGCAGTACTTC
d_gene: TRBD1; j_gene: TRBJ2-2; v_gene: TRBV2; abundance: NA; CDR3aa: CASSRDRVTGELFF; CDR3nt: TGTGCCAGCAGTCGGGACAGGGTGACAGGGGAGCTGTTTTTT
d_gene: NA; j_gene: TRBJ1-4; v_gene: TRBV4-1; abundance: NA; CDR3aa: CASSQDAQVGEKLFF; CDR3nt: TGCGCCAGCAGCCAAGACGCACAGGTCGGAGAAAAACTGTTTTTT
d_gene: NA; j_gene: TRBJ2-7; v_gene: TRBV7-6; abundance: NA; CDR3aa: CASSPGDTLSYEQYF; CDR3nt: TGTGCCAGCAGTCCCGGAGATACCCTCTCCTACGAGCAGTACTTC
d_gene: TRBD1; j_gene: TRBJ1-2; v_gene: TRBV12-3/TRBV12-4; abundance: NA; CDR3aa: CASSWGQLYGYTF; CDR3nt: TGTGCCAGCAGTTGGGGACAGTTGTATGGCTACACCTTC
d_gene: NA; j_gene: TRBJ2-3; v_gene: TRBV5-1; abundance: NA; CDR3aa: CASSLGAGFTDTQYF; CDR3nt: TGCGCCAGCAGCTTGGGAGCAGGGTTCACAGATACGCAGTATTTT
d_gene: NA; j_gene: TRBJ2-5; v_gene: TRBV11-2; abundance: NA; CDR3aa: CASSSSVGTQYF; CDR3nt: TGTGCCAGCAGCTCAAGCGTGGGGACCCAGTACTTC
d_gene: NA; j_gene: TRBJ1-4; v_gene: TRBV5-1; abundance: once; CDR3aa: CASSLGFSGSTNEKLFF; CDR3nt: TGCGCCAGCAGCTTGGGGTTTAGCGGTTCTACTAATGAAAAACTGTTTTTT
d_gene: TRBD1; j_gene: TRBJ1-5; v_gene: TRBV25-1; abundance: NA; CDR3aa: CASSFRTGERPQHF; CDR3nt: TGTGCCAGCAGTTTCCGGACAGGGGAGAGGCCCCAGCATTTT
d_gene: NA; j_gene: TRBJ2-2; v_gene: TRBV2; abundance: NA; CDR3aa: CASSESQGSFTGELFF; CDR3nt: TGTGCCAGCAGTGAGTCTCAGGGGTCGTTCACCGGGGAGCTGTTTTTT
d_gene: TRBD1; j_gene: TRBJ1-2; v_gene: TRBV7-9; abundance: NA; CDR3aa: CASSLQGEGYTF; CDR3nt: TGTGCCAGCAGCTTACAGGGGGAGGGCTACACCTTC
d_gene: TRBD1; j_gene: TRBJ1-5; v_gene: TRBV28; abundance: NA; CDR3aa: CASSTGQGNNQPQHF; CDR3nt: TGTGCCAGCAGTACAGGACAGGGGAACAATCAGCCCCAGCATTTT
d_gene: NA; j_gene: TRBJ1-1; v_gene: TRBV6-5; abundance: NA; CDR3aa: CASRFLEGNTEAFF; CDR3nt: TGTGCCAGCAGATTCTTAGAGGGGAACACTGAAGCTTTCTTT
d_gene: NA; j_gene: TRBJ1-2; v_gene: TRBV25-1; abundance: few; CDR3aa: CASSEFSGYGYTF; CDR3nt: TGTGCCAGCAGTGAATTCTCAGGCTATGGCTACACCTTC
d_gene: NA; j_gene: TRBJ1-3; v_gene: TRBV7-9; abundance: once; CDR3aa: CASSSNRNTIYF; CDR3nt: TGTGCCAGCAGCTCTAATAGAAACACCATATATTTT
d_gene: NA; j_gene: TRBJ1-4; v_gene: TRBV5-1; abundance: NA; CDR3aa: CASSLSGKGEKLFF; CDR3nt: TGCGCCAGCAGCTTGTCAGGGAAGGGTGAAAAACTGTTTTTT
d_gene: TRBD2; j_gene: TRBJ2-1; v_gene: TRBV27; abundance: NA; CDR3aa: CASSIRDTRLAGYNEQFF; CDR3nt: TGTGCCAGCAGTATCCGGGACACCAGACTAGCGGGATACAATGAGCAGTTCTTC
d_gene: NA; j_gene: TRBJ1-2; v_gene: TRBV9; abundance: few; CDR3aa: CASSQGWFDYGYTF; CDR3nt: TGTGCCAGCAGTCAGGGGTGGTTCGACTATGGCTACACCTTC
d_gene: TRBD1; j_gene: TRBJ2-6; v_gene: TRBV24-1; abundance: NA; CDR3aa: CATSDPDRAGANVLTF; CDR3nt: TGTGCCACCAGTGACCCTGACAGGGCTGGGGCCAACGTCCTGACTTTC
d_gene: NA; j_gene: TRBJ1-2; v_gene: TRBV13; abundance: NA; CDR3aa: CASQPLGRNGYTF; CDR3nt: TGTGCCAGCCAACCCCTAGGGAGAAATGGCTACACCTTC
d_gene: NA; j_gene: TRBJ2-3; v_gene: TRBV7-2; abundance: NA; CDR3aa: CASSDQGLGNTDTQYF; CDR3nt: TGTGCCAGCAGCGACCAGGGGTTGGGGAACACAGATACGCAGTATTTT
d_gene: NA; j_gene: TRBJ1-3; v_gene: TRBV19; abundance: NA; CDR3aa: CASSISATSGNTIYF; CDR3nt: TGTGCCAGTAGTATATCCGCTACCTCTGGAAACACCATATATTTT
d_gene: TRBD1; j_gene: TRBJ2-2; v_gene: TRBV29-1; abundance: few; CDR3aa: CSVGFRQGAGELFF; CDR3nt: TGCAGCGTTGGGTTCAGACAGGGGGCCGGGGAGCTGTTTTTT
d_gene: TRBD2; j_gene: TRBJ2-1; v_gene: TRBV6-1; abundance: NA; CDR3aa: CASRERLAGGLDNEQFF; CDR3nt: TGTGCCAGCAGAGAAAGACTAGCGGGAGGGCTTGACAATGAGCAGTTCTTC
d_gene: NA; j_gene: TRBJ1-2; v_gene: TRBV3-1/TRBV3-2; abundance: NA; CDR3aa: CASSQETKNLNYGYTF; CDR3nt: TGTGCCAGCAGCCAAGAAACGAAGAATCTAAACTATGGCTACACCTTC
d_gene: TRBD1; j_gene: TRBJ2-5; v_gene: TRBV14; abundance: NA; CDR3aa: CASSRMGTGHLETQYF; CDR3nt: TGTGCCAGCAGCCGAATGGGGACAGGCCACTTGGAGACCCAGTACTTC
d_gene: NA; j_gene: TRBJ2-1; v_gene: TRBV5-6; abundance: NA; CDR3aa: CASSSTKPRRNEQFF; CDR3nt: TGTGCCAGCAGCTCTACAAAACCCCGGAGGAATGAGCAGTTCTTC
d_gene: NA; j_gene: TRBJ2-3; v_gene: TRBV11-1; abundance: once; CDR3aa: CASSLARSGWTDTQYF; CDR3nt: TGTGCCAGCAGCTTAGCGCGGTCAGGGTGGACAGATACGCAGTATTTT
d_gene: TRBD2; j_gene: TRBJ2-1; v_gene: TRBV5-8; abundance: NA; CDR3aa: CASSFRTSGGRNEQFF; CDR3nt: TGTGCCAGCAGCTTCCGGACTAGCGGGGGCCGAAATGAGCAGTTCTTC
d_gene: NA; j_gene: TRBJ1-2; v_gene: TRBV12-3/TRBV12-4; abundance: NA; CDR3aa: CASSLVGHGYTF; CDR3nt: TGTGCCAGCAGTTTGGTGGGGCATGGCTACACCTTC
d_gene: TRBD1; j_gene: TRBJ1-1; v_gene: TRBV4-3; abundance: NA; CDR3aa: CASSQSFRDSEAFF; CDR3nt: TGCGCCAGCAGCCAGTCCTTCCGGGACAGTGAAGCTTTCTTT
d_gene: NA; j_gene: TRBJ2-7; v_gene: TRBV4-2; abundance: NA; CDR3aa: CASSSRTESSSYEQYF; CDR3nt: TGTGCCAGCAGCTCACGGACTGAATCGAGCTCCTACGAGCAGTACTTC
d_gene: NA; j_gene: TRBJ1-4; v_gene: TRBV27; abundance: NA; CDR3aa: CASSPFGWSTNEKLFF; CDR3nt: TGTGCCAGCAGTCCCTTCGGTTGGTCAACTAATGAAAAACTGTTTTTT
d_gene: TRBD2; j_gene: TRBJ2-3; v_gene: TRBV9; abundance: NA; CDR3aa: CASSVVRGGGSQADTQYF; CDR3nt: TGTGCCAGCAGCGTAGTCCGGGGGGGCGGGAGTCAAGCAGATACGCAGTATTTT
d_gene: NA; j_gene: TRBJ2-7; v_gene: TRBV6-2/TRBV6-3; abundance: NA; CDR3aa: CASSTSRLEYEQYF; CDR3nt: TGTGCCAGCAGCACCAGTCGGTTGGAGTACGAGCAGTACTTC
d_gene: NA; j_gene: TRBJ2-7; v_gene: TRBV11-2; abundance: NA; CDR3aa: CASSLVMSPSYEQYF; CDR3nt: TGTGCCAGCAGCTTAGTTATGTCTCCCTCCTACGAGCAGTACTTC
d_gene: NA; j_gene: TRBJ2-5; v_gene: TRBV10-1; abundance: NA; CDR3aa: CASSFDTPSGTSNETQYF; CDR3nt: TGCGCCAGCAGTTTTGATACCCCAAGCGGCACTAGTAATGAGACCCAGTACTTC
d_gene: NA; j_gene: TRBJ1-1; v_gene: TRBV18; abundance: NA; CDR3aa: CASTMAGVGEAFF; CDR3nt: TGTGCCAGTACAATGGCAGGGGTCGGTGAAGCTTTCTTT
d_gene: TRBD1; j_gene: TRBJ1-5; v_gene: TRBV19; abundance: NA; CDR3aa: CASSGSGTGNQPQHF; CDR3nt: TGTGCCAGTAGTGGATCCGGGACAGGCAATCAGCCCCAGCATTTT
d_gene: TRBD1; j_gene: TRBJ2-7; v_gene: TRBV5-8; abundance: NA; CDR3aa: CASSLGWGQGLSGGYEQYF; CDR3nt: TGTGCCAGCAGCCTCGGTTGGGGACAGGGTCTTAGCGGTGGCTACGAGCAGTACTTC
d_gene: TRBD1; j_gene: TRBJ1-2; v_gene: TRBV2; abundance: NA; CDR3aa: CASSRDRGTGYTF; CDR3nt: TGTGCCAGCAGTCGGGACAGGGGGACTGGCTACACCTTC
d_gene: TRBD1; j_gene: TRBJ2-7; v_gene: TRBV6-6; abundance: NA; CDR3aa: CASSPRQGTSYEQYF; CDR3nt: TGTGCCAGCAGTCCCCGACAGGGAACCTCCTACGAGCAGTACTTC
d_gene: TRBD1; j_gene: TRBJ2-3; v_gene: TRBV30; abundance: NA; CDR3aa: CAWSVDRGPGDTQYF; CDR3nt: TGTGCCTGGAGTGTGGACAGGGGGCCTGGAGATACGCAGTATTTT
d_gene: NA; j_gene: TRBJ1-2; v_gene: TRBV6-9; abundance: few; CDR3aa: CASSYIGGWTHNYGYTF; CDR3nt: TGTGCCAGCAGTTATATCGGGGGATGGACTCATAACTATGGCTACACCTTC
d_gene: NA; j_gene: TRBJ1-2; v_gene: TRBV28; abundance: NA; CDR3aa: CAIFQDSNYGYTF; CDR3nt: TGTGCCATTTTCCAGGATTCTAACTATGGCTACACCTTC
d_gene: NA; j_gene: TRBJ1-5; v_gene: TRBV15; abundance: once; CDR3aa: CATREGTSNQPQHF; CDR3nt: TGTGCCACCAGGGAGGGAACGAGCAATCAGCCCCAGCATTTT
d_gene: NA; j_gene: TRBJ1-4; v_gene: TRBV20-1; abundance: NA; CDR3aa: CSARSGLNMFF; CDR3nt: TGCAGTGCTAGGTCCGGACTGAATATGTTTTTT
d_gene: TRBD2; j_gene: TRBJ2-2; v_gene: TRBV3-1/TRBV3-2; abundance: NA; CDR3aa: CASSSTSGRLGELFF; CDR3nt: TGTGCCAGCAGCTCGACTAGCGGGAGATTAGGGGAGCTGTTTTTT
d_gene: TRBD1; j_gene: TRBJ2-5; v_gene: TRBV19; abundance: NA; CDR3aa: CASSIGGGQGVRETQYF; CDR3nt: TGTGCCAGTAGTATAGGAGGGGGACAGGGGGTTCGAGAGACCCAGTACTTC
d_gene: TRBD2; j_gene: TRBJ2-7; v_gene: TRBV9; abundance: NA; CDR3aa: CASSAPSGDRSNAEQYF; CDR3nt: TGTGCCAGCAGCGCACCAAGCGGGGACCGCTCGAACGCCGAGCAGTACTTC
d_gene: TRBD2; j_gene: TRBJ2-3; v_gene: TRBV5-6; abundance: NA; CDR3aa: CASSQLAGALTDTQYF; CDR3nt: TGTGCCAGCAGCCAACTAGCGGGGGCTCTCACAGATACGCAGTATTTT
d_gene: TRBD1; j_gene: TRBJ1-2; v_gene: TRBV18; abundance: NA; CDR3aa: CASSPDLDRGIAGYTF; CDR3nt: TGTGCCAGCTCACCCGACCTGGACAGGGGGATCGCTGGCTACACCTTC
d_gene: NA; j_gene: TRBJ2-2; v_gene: TRBV10-3; abundance: NA; CDR3aa: CAISGNQGNLPGELFF; CDR3nt: TGTGCCATCAGTGGAAATCAGGGAAACCTTCCCGGGGAGCTGTTTTTT
d_gene: TRBD1; j_gene: TRBJ2-7; v_gene: TRBV9; abundance: NA; CDR3aa: CASSVMGQPSYEQYF; CDR3nt: TGTGCCAGCAGCGTAATGGGACAGCCATCCTACGAGCAGTACTTC
d_gene: NA; j_gene: TRBJ1-1; v_gene: TRBV10-3; abundance: NA; CDR3aa: CAIGGWSTEAFF; CDR3nt: TGTGCCATCGGAGGATGGTCCACTGAAGCTTTCTTT